The 30 T cell receptor beta chains in this list originate from one sample, sequenced in a study of blood T cell repertoires in COVID-19. Assay: immunoSEQ multiplex PCR; the TCRdb copy retains only in-frame clones and omits some. The data contain about 400,000 clones, roughly nine tenths of them singletons. Sequenced sample: PBMCs or T cells enriched from blood (not recorded which). The receptor set was obtained from a woman in her twenties or thirties who had recovered from COVID-19.

The chain recombines TRBV24-1 with TRBJ2-1; TRBD2 aligns across 9 bases. V was clipped by 0 bases and J by 7 bases; unmatched bases: 9. CDR1 and CDR2 (germline): KGHDR, SFDVKD. CDR3 length: 17 residues. The CDR3: CATSDLQGSGSRNEQFF. The CDR3 nucleotides read TGTGCCACCAGTGATTTGCAGGGTAGCGGGAGTAGAAATGAGCAGTTCTTC.

CDR3 sequence: CASSNKGGPYNEQFF. Here the CDR3 DNA reads TGTGCCAGCAGTAACAAAGGGGGCCCCTACAATGAGCAGTTCTTC. The rearrangement links TRBV6-2 or TRBV6-3 to TRBJ2-1; 7 bases map to TRBD1. In germline, CDR1 is MNHEY, CDR2 SVGEGT. This CDR3 region has 15 residues. V shed 5 bases, J shed 2 bases, and the junction held 6 bases outside the gene matches.

This rearrangement joins TRBV7-8 to TRBJ1-5, with 7 bases matching TRBD1. The germline V gene encodes CDR1 SGHVS and CDR2 FQNEAQ. V shed 5 bases and J 3 bases; nucleotides not matched to a gene: 4. This CDR3 has 14 amino acids. CDR3 in amino acids: CASSQGTVNQPQHF. As DNA, the CDR3 is TGTGCCAGCAGCCAGGGGACAGTCAATCAGCCCCAGCATTTT.

This chain links TRBV10-3 with TRBJ1-2, with D maybe TRBD1 (5 bases). The CDR3 is 14 residues long. Germline V gene lookup returns CDR1 ENHRY and CDR2 SYGVKD. Between the trimmed V and J ends, which lost 2 bases and 4 bases, there was a span of 11 bases. The CDR3 protein is CAISERQGSYGYTF. The DNA for the CDR3 is TGTGCCATCAGTGAGAGGCAGGGTAGCTATGGCTACACCTTC.

The chain couples TRBV7-2 to TRBJ2-7, with 8 bases that match TRBD2. After removal of 1 base from V and 7 bases from J, the junction contained 9 bases not matched to a gene. Per germline, CDR1 SGHTA and CDR2 FQGNSA. The CDR3 contains 15 residues. DNA for the CDR3: TGTGCCAGCAGCTTAGGATGGTTAGCGGGGTGGGAGCAGTACTTC. Translation gives CASSLGWLAGWEQYF.

The chain is built from TRBV6-6 and TRBJ1-6, with D possibly being TRBD1 (5 bases). Germline CDR1 and CDR2: MNHNY and SVGAGI (reference sequence). Trimming took 8 bases from V and 5 from J, leaving 13 bases between them. The CDR3 has 14 residues. The CDR3 protein is CASSGHVNNSPLHF. The CDR3 DNA reads TGTGCCAGCTCCGGACACGTAAATAATTCACCCCTCCACTTT.

The gene calls are TRBV6-5 and TRBJ1-6; D unresolved. The CDR3 consists of 13 residues. V was clipped by 1 base and J by 7 bases, with 5 bases between them. Looked up from germline, CDR1 is MNHEY and CDR2 is SVGAGI. The CDR3 protein is CASSYFENSPLHF. The CDR3 coding sequence is TGTGCCAGCAGTTACTTTGAGAATTCACCCCTCCACTTT.

As for this clone: Other DNA sequences from this sample encode an identical CDR3 as well. This rearrangement joins TRBV18 to TRBJ1-5; D ambiguous. The germline V and J ends were trimmed by 0 bases and 0 bases, with 3 bases remaining between them. The germline V gene encodes CDR1 KGHSH and CDR2 LQKENI. The CDR3 totals 14 residues. CDR3: CASSPPSSNQPQHF. The CDR3 DNA sequence: TGTGCCAGCTCACCACCGAGTAGCAATCAGCCCCAGCATTTT.

This clone was seen a single time. At the DNA level, this CDR3 is encoded by other sequences in the same sample as well. In DNA form, the CDR3 reads TGCGCCAGCAGCTTGGGACAGGGGAGGGAGACCCAGTACTTC. It translates to CASSLGQGRETQYF. The genes are TRBV5-1 and TRBJ2-5; 8 bases are a match to TRBD1. The V gene end was trimmed by 0 bases and the J gene end by 5 bases; junction bases not matched to a gene: 3. The CDR3 loop spans 14 amino acids. Germline-derived CDR1 and CDR2 are SGHRS and YFSETQ.

V is TRBV13 and J is TRBJ2-1; 12 bases fit TRBD2. The V gene end was trimmed by 2 bases and the J gene end by 15 bases; junction bases not matched to a gene: 14. This CDR3 is 16 amino acids long. The germline CDR1 and CDR2 sequences are PRHDT and FYEKMQ (reference sequence). CDR3 in amino acids: CASSLRLGLAGRSLFF. DNA for the CDR3: TGTGCCAGCAGCTTACGTCTAGGACTAGCGGGGAGGAGTCTGTTCTTC.

This chain connects TRBV28 to TRBJ2-1; no firm D call. This CDR3 contains 17 residues. In germline, CDR1 is MDHEN, CDR2 SYDVKM. Trimming pared 5 bases from V and 0 bases from J, leaving 17 bases between. CDR3 nucleotide sequence: TGTGCCAGCAGTGAGAGCCTTGGCGGAGCCTCCTACAATGAGCAGTTCTTC. It specifies CASSESLGGASYNEQFF.

This chain uses TRBV7-3 with TRBJ2-1; 7 bases agree with TRBD2. Germline trimming cut 5 bases from V and 7 bases from J; bases unmatched to any gene: 2. This CDR3 region has 12 residues. Germline CDR1 SGHTA, CDR2 FQGTGA. CDR3 loop: CASSNSGNEQFF. CDR3 nucleotide sequence: TGTGCCAGCAGCAATAGCGGGAATGAGCAGTTCTTC. The variable domain in full, with the rest retrieved from reference TRBV7-3 and TRBJ2-1, is GAGVSQTPSNKVTEKGKYVELRCDPISGHTALYWYRQSLGQGPEFLIYFQGTGAADDSGLPNDRFFAVRPEGSVSTLKIQRTERGDSAVYLCASSNSGNEQFFGPGTRLTVL.

The V call is TRBV5-8, the J call TRBJ2-5; a possible D gene is TRBD2 (7 bases). The CDR3 contains 15 residues. V lost 4 bases and J lost 5, with 18 bases in between. The germline V gene has CDR1 SGHTS and CDR2 YDEGEE. The CDR3 bases are TGTGCCAGCAGCCAAGACTGGGGGGGGCGGGAGACCCAGTACTTC. It yields the protein CASSQDWGGRETQYF.

The V and J genes are TRBV30 and TRBJ1-4; 10 nucleotides match TRBD1. V was pared by 2 bases and J by 7 bases, with 19 bases of the junction left unmatched. The length of the CDR3 is 19 residues. Per germline, CDR1 GTSNPN and CDR2 SVGIG (reference sequence). CDR3 residues: CAWSLSRTGGFFSGEKLFF. The CDR3 bases are TGTGCCTGGAGTCTCAGCAGGACAGGGGGTTTTTTTAGCGGTGAAAAACTGTTTTTT.

The CDR3: CATSATAGLAQYF. CDR3 coding DNA: TGTGCCACCAGCGCAACAGCGGGGTTGGCCCAGTACTTC. The rearrangement uses TRBV15 and TRBJ2-5; 7 positions agree with TRBD2. The germline CDR1 and CDR2 sequences are LNHNV and YYDKDF (reference sequence). This CDR3 is 13 amino acids long. The J segment lost 9 bases and the V segment lost 5 bases, leaving 9 bases of the junction unmatched.

DNA of the CDR3: TGTGCCAGCACCGCAAGCCCTAGCGGGGGGATGAACACCGGGGAGCTGTTTTTT. Translation: CASTASPSGGMNTGELFF. This sequence joins TRBV9 and TRBJ2-2; TRBD2 aligns across 11 bases. Germline V gene lookup returns CDR1 SGDLS and CDR2 YYNGEE. CDR3 length: 18 residues. The J segment lost 1 base and the V segment lost 6 bases, leaving 11 bases of the junction unmatched. Looking up the rest from reference TRBV9 and TRBJ2-2 gives the full variable domain: DSGVTQTPKHLITATGQRVTLRCSPRSGDLSVYWYQQSLDQGLQFLIQYYNGEERAKGNILERFSAQQFPDLHSELNLSSLELGDSALYFCASTASPSGGMNTGELFFGEGSRLTVL.

The chain has TRBV28 and TRBJ2-5; the D gene is possibly TRBD2 (6 bases). V was pared by 3 bases and J by 9 bases, with 20 bases between. The CDR3 contains 15 residues. Germline CDR1 reads MDHEN; CDR2 reads SYDVKM. Here the CDR3 reads CASSFGAAGSGAQYF. The CDR3 DNA is TGTGCCAGCAGTTTCGGAGCGGCGGGGTCCGGGGCCCAGTACTTC.

CDR3 amino acids: CASSFRGMNTEAFF. In DNA, the CDR3 is TGTGCCAGCAGTTTCAGAGGGATGAACACTGAAGCTTTCTTT. V is TRBV28 and J is TRBJ1-1; no clear D. CDR1 is MDHEN and CDR2 is SYDVKM in the germline V gene. The CDR3 contains 14 residues. V was shortened by 3 bases and J by 0 bases, with 8 bases between the two germline ends.

The rearrangement links TRBV2 to TRBJ2-1, with a possible D match to TRBD2 (7 bases). The CDR3 totals 16 residues. V dropped 3 bases and J dropped 7 bases, with 19 bases sitting between them. CDR1 SNHLY and CDR2 FYNNEI come from the germline V gene. CDR3 region: CASSDGRGDQGNEQFF. DNA for the CDR3: TGTGCCAGCAGTGATGGGAGGGGGGACCAGGGGAATGAGCAGTTCTTC.

The chain is built from TRBV15 and TRBJ2-3; 13 nucleotides match TRBD2. This CDR3 is 19 amino acids long. Germline V CDR1 and CDR2: LNHNV, YYDKDF (reference sequence). With 5 bases clipped from V and 0 bases from J, the junction kept 11 bases outside the gene matches. The CDR3 reads CATSGPGTSGVFSTDTQYF. Here the CDR3 DNA reads TGTGCCACCAGCGGTCCCGGGACTAGCGGGGTCTTTAGCACAGATACGCAGTATTTT.

The chain links TRBV5-4 to TRBJ1-2, with TRBD1 matching 9 bases. The CDR3 is made up of 17 amino acids. V shed 2 bases and J 2 bases; nucleotides not matched to a gene: 10. CDR1 is SGHNT and CDR2 is YYREEE in the germline V gene (reference sequence). CDR3 DNA sequence: TGTGCCAGCAGCTTTGCGGGGGGACAGGGAAAAAACTATGGCTACACCTTC. It translates to CASSFAGGQGKNYGYTF. The variable domain in full, completed from reference TRBV5-4 and TRBJ1-2, reads ETGVTQSPTHLIKTRGQQVTLRCSSQSGHNTVSWYQQALGQGPQFIFQYYREEENGRGNFPPRFSGLQFPNYSSELNVNALELDDSALYLCASSFAGGQGKNYGYTFGSGTRLTVV.

The V and J genes are TRBV5-4 and TRBJ1-4; TRBD1 is a possible D gene (6 bases). CDR1 is SGHNT, CDR2 YYREEE, per germline (reference sequence). The CDR3 runs 14 residues. V was pared by 2 bases and J by 8 bases, with 13 bases between. The DNA of the CDR3 is TGTGCCAGCAGCTTCTGGGGGCTGGAAGAAAAACTGTTTTTT. Residues: CASSFWGLEEKLFF.

CDR3 protein: CASSSVTNEKLFF. CDR3 nucleotide sequence: TGTGCCAGCAGTTCCGTAACTAATGAAAAACTGTTTTTT. The chain is built from TRBV28 and TRBJ1-4; the D is unclear. CDR1 is MDHEN, CDR2 SYDVKM, per germline. This CDR3 is built from 13 residues. V dropped 4 bases and J dropped 1 base, with 4 bases sitting between them.

This clone was detected only once. V gene TRBV7-3 combines with J gene TRBJ2-2, with D uncertain. The CDR3 contains 12 residues. The ends were cut back, 4 bases at V and 8 bases at J, with 8 bases in the middle. Germline CDR1 SGHTA, CDR2 FQGTGA. In DNA form, the CDR3 reads TGTGCCAGCAGCTCAACCGGGGGGGAGCTGTTTTTT. It translates to CASSSTGGELFF.

This clone was detected a few times. The chain recombines TRBV15 with TRBJ1-1, with TRBD1 matching 7 bases. After removal of 1 base from V and 5 bases from J, the junction contained 10 bases not matched to a gene. From germline, CDR1 is LNHNV and CDR2 YYDKDF (reference sequence). The CDR3 extends over 16 amino acids. The CDR3 DNA is TGTGCCACCAGCAGAGGATTTTACAGGGGAAGAACTGAAGCTTTCTTT. As protein: CATSRGFYRGRTEAFF.

The V gene is TRBV24-1, the J gene TRBJ1-4; D perhaps matches TRBD1 (5 bases). This CDR3 spans 15 amino acids. The ends were cut back, 6 bases at V and 6 bases at J, with 16 bases in the middle. Per the germline V gene, CDR1 is KGHDR and CDR2 is SFDVKD. The CDR3 DNA reads TGTGCCACCAGTCCAACAGGTTCAGGAGATGAAAAACTGTTTTTT. Amino acid sequence: CATSPTGSGDEKLFF.

The rearrangement links TRBV27 to TRBJ1-1; D may be TRBD1 (5 bases). Per the germline V gene, CDR1 is MNHEY and CDR2 is SMNVEV (reference sequence). This CDR3 contains 15 residues. V dropped 1 base and J dropped 2 bases, with 11 bases sitting between them. CDR3 loop: CASSLFTGGNTEAFF. DNA of the CDR3: TGTGCCAGCAGTTTATTTACAGGCGGAAACACTGAAGCTTTCTTT.

Only one count was recorded for this clone. The J gene is TRBJ2-7, the V gene TRBV5-1; D is undetermined. The CDR3 is 17 amino acids. V lost 3 bases, J lost 0 bases, and 19 bases lay in between. Germline V gene lookup returns CDR1 SGHRS and CDR2 YFSETQ. The CDR3 DNA sequence: TGCGCCAGCAGCTCGGGTCTGCTGACGCCAGACTCCTACGAGCAGTACTTC. It is translated as CASSSGLLTPDSYEQYF. Full variable domain (rest looked up from reference TRBV5-1 and TRBJ2-7): KAGVTQTPRYLIKTRGQQVTLSCSPISGHRSVSWYQQTPGQGLQFLFEYFSETQRNKGNFPGRFSGRQFSNSRSEMNVSTLELGDSALYLCASSSGLLTPDSYEQYFGPGTRLTVT.

This sequence joins TRBV27 and TRBJ2-2; 11 bases match TRBD2. Germline V gene lookup returns CDR1 MNHEY and CDR2 SMNVEV (reference sequence). J was trimmed by 6 bases and V by 6 bases; bases with no gene match: 6. The CDR3 spans 15 residues. CDR3 amino acids: CASSKLAGVPGELFF. The CDR3 DNA follows: TGTGCCAGCAGCAAACTAGCGGGAGTGCCCGGGGAGCTGTTTTTT.

V usage is TRBV18 and J usage is TRBJ1-3; D gene unclear. The CDR3 runs 20 residues. Germline V gene lookup returns CDR1 KGHSH and CDR2 LQKENI. V was shortened by 4 bases and J by 0 bases, with 25 bases between the two germline ends. CDR3: CASSLRPGGDSGYSGNTIYF. CDR3 coding DNA: TGTGCCAGCTCACTACGTCCGGGAGGCGACTCTGGGTACTCTGGAAACACCATATATTTT.